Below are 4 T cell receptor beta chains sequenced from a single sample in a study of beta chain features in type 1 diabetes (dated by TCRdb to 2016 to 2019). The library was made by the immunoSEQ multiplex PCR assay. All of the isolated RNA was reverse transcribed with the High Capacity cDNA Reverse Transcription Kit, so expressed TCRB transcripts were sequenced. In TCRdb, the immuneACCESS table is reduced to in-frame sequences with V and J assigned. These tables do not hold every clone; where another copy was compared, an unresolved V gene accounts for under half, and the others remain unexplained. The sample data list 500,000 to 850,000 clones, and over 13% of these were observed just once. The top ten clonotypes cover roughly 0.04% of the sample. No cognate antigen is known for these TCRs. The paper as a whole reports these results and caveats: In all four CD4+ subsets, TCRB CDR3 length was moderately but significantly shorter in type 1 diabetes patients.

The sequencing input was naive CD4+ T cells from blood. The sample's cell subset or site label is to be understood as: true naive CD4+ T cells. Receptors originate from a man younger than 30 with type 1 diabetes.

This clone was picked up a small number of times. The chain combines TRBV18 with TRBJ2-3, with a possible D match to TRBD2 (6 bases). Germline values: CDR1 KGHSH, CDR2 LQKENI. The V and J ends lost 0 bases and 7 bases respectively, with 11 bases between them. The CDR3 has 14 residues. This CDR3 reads CASSPPATRNTQYF. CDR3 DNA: TGTGCCAGCTCACCACCGGCGACTAGGAATACGCAGTATTTT.

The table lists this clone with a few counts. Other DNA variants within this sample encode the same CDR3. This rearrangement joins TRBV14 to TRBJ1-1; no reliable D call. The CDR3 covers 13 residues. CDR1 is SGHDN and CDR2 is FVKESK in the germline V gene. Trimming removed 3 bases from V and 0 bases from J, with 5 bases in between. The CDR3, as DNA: TGTGCCAGCAGCCATGGATTGAACACTGAAGCTTTCTTT. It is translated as CASSHGLNTEAFF.

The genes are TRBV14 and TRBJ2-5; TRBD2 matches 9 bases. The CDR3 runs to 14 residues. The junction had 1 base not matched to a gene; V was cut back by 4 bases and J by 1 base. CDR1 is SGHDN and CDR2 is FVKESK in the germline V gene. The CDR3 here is CASSLGLAQETQYF. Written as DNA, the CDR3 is TGTGCCAGCAGCCTGGGACTAGCCCAAGAGACCCAGTACTTC.

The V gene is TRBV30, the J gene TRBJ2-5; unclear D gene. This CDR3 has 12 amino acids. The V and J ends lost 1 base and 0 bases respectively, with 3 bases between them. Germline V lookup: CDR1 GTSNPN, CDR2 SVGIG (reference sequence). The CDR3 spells CAWSAYQETQYF. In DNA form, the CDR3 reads TGTGCCTGGAGTGCCTACCAAGAGACCCAGTACTTC.